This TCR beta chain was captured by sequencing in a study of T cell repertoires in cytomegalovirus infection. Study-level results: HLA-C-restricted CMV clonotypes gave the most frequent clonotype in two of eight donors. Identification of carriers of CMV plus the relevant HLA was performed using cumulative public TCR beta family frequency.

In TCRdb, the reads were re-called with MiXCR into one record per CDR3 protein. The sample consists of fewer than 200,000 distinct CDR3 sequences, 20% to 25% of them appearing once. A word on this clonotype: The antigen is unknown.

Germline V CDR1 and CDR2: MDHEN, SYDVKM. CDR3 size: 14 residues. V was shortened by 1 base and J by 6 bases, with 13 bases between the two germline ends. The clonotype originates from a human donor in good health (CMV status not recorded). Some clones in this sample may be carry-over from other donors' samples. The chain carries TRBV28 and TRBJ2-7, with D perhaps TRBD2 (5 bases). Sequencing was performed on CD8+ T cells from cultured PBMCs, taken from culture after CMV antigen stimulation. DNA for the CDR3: TGTGCCAGCAGTTTATTGGGTGAGGGAACCGAGCAGTACTTC. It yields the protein CASSLLGEGTEQYF.